The 26 T cell receptor beta chains below were found in one sample sequenced in a study of T cell responses to AZD1222 COVID-19 vaccine. Sequenced by immunoSEQ multiplex PCR; TCRdb stores in-frame clones only, minus some. The data contain roughly 150,000 clones, about nine tenths of them seen just once; the ten biggest clones take up around 5.9%. The source material was peripheral blood, sampled on day 0 of AZD1222 vaccination. Receptors originate from an adult in good health.

J is TRBJ1-1 and V is TRBV28; no clear D gene. The CDR3 is 11 residues long. Germline V lookup: CDR1 MDHEN, CDR2 SYDVKM. With 3 bases removed from V and 4 bases from J, the gap between germline ends came to 3 bases. CDR3 in DNA: TGTGCCAGCAGTTTTTTCACTGAAGCTTTCTTT. Encoded protein: CASSFFTEAFF.

This chain joins TRBV28 and TRBJ2-5; D possibly uses TRBD1 or TRBD2 (6 bases each). Trimming removed 6 bases from V and 5 bases from J, with 16 bases in between. Germline V gene lookup returns CDR1 MDHEN and CDR2 SYDVKM. There are 14 residues in the CDR3. The CDR3 protein is CASRPMGGPETQYF. CDR3 nucleotide sequence: TGTGCCAGCAGACCCATGGGGGGCCCGGAGACCCAGTACTTC.

V gene TRBV3-1 (or the pseudogene TRBV3-2) combines with J gene TRBJ1-5; D gene uncertain. Germline V gives CDR1 LGHDT, CDR2 YNNKEL (reference sequence). The length of the CDR3 is 13 residues. V was shortened by 0 bases and J by 7 bases, with 7 bases between the two germline ends. CDR3 region: CASSQDETQPQHF. The CDR3 DNA sequence: TGTGCCAGCAGCCAAGATGAGACACAGCCCCAGCATTTT.

This rearrangement joins TRBV7-9 to TRBJ2-1; D call uncertain. This CDR3 has 13 residues. Trimming stripped 4 bases from V and 5 bases from J, with 9 bases between. Germline-derived CDR1 and CDR2 are SEHNR and FQNEAQ (reference sequence). The CDR3 loop reads CASSSWKNNEQFF. As DNA, the CDR3 is TGTGCCAGCAGCTCCTGGAAGAACAATGAGCAGTTCTTC.

The rearrangement joins TRBV7-2 to TRBJ2-1; no definite D call. CDR3 length: 16 residues. Germline lookup yields CDR1 SGHTA and CDR2 FQGNSA. Trimming pared 5 bases from V and 0 bases from J, leaving 14 bases between. The CDR3 sequence: CASSMGYKSSYNEQFF. The CDR3 DNA reads as TGTGCCAGCAGCATGGGCTACAAGAGCTCCTACAATGAGCAGTTCTTC.

The gene calls are TRBV30 and TRBJ1-6, with 7 bases matching TRBD1. The V and J ends lost 3 bases and 6 bases, in that order; junction bases with no gene match: 5. CDR1 is GTSNPN and CDR2 is SVGIG in the germline V gene (reference sequence). The CDR3 is 14 amino acids. Here the CDR3 DNA reads TGTGCCTGGAGCGGGACAGTTGGTAATTCACCCCTCCACTTT. Encoded protein: CAWSGTVGNSPLHF.

The chain combines TRBV3-1 (or the pseudogene TRBV3-2) with TRBJ1-1; no definite D call. CDR3 length: 14 residues. V was shortened by 3 bases and J by 0 bases, with 8 bases between the two germline ends. Germline V gives CDR1 LGHDT, CDR2 YNNKEL (reference sequence). The CDR3 loop is CASSQEGMNTEAFF. The CDR3 DNA follows: TGTGCCAGCAGCCAGGAGGGAATGAACACTGAAGCTTTCTTT.

The V and J genes are TRBV5-8 and TRBJ2-5; 9 bases match TRBD1. Germline CDR1 SGHTS, CDR2 YDEGEE. The CDR3 covers 16 residues. Trimming cost V 0 bases and J 0 bases; bases outside gene matches: 3. The CDR3: CASSLETGGYQETQYF. In DNA, the CDR3 is TGTGCCAGCAGCTTGGAGACAGGGGGATACCAAGAGACCCAGTACTTC.

The rearrangement joins TRBV5-6 to TRBJ2-7, with 12 bases lining up with TRBD2. Trimming took 0 bases from V and 0 from J; bases not matched to a gene: 10. This CDR3 comprises 19 residues. Germline-derived CDR1 and CDR2 are SGHDT and YYEEEE. The CDR3 spells CASSLVTSGSPYLSYEQYF. Here the CDR3 DNA reads TGTGCCAGCAGCTTGGTGACTAGCGGGAGTCCTTACCTCTCCTACGAGCAGTACTTC.

The gene calls are TRBV28 and TRBJ2-7, with 9 bases lining up with TRBD2. Germline CDR1 MDHEN, CDR2 SYDVKM. CDR3 size: 14 residues. V dropped 5 bases and J dropped 6; count of bases not matched to a gene: 8. In DNA, the CDR3 is TGTGCCAGCAGTAGTAGCGGGGGTTTTCTCGAGCAGTACTTC. This gives the protein CASSSSGGFLEQYF.

This chain links TRBV24-1 with TRBJ2-1; 12 nucleotides agree with TRBD2. The junction had 21 bases not matched to a gene; V was cut back by 6 bases and J by 4 bases. Germline V gene data show CDR1 as KGHDR and CDR2 as SFDVKD. The CDR3 sequence is 21 residues long. The CDR3 sequence is CATSSRARGTSGSPLYNEQFF. CDR3 nucleotides: TGTGCCACCAGTAGCAGGGCGCGAGGGACTAGCGGGTCGCCCCTATACAATGAGCAGTTCTTC.

The J gene is TRBJ1-3, the V gene TRBV7-9; D not certain. V was shortened by 1 base and J by 3 bases, with 19 bases between the two germline ends. CDR1 and CDR2 from the germline V gene are SEHNR and FQNEAQ (reference sequence). CDR3 length equals 18 residues. The CDR3 DNA reads TGTGCCAGCAGCTTAGATCCCGGCCGGCCAAAAGGTGGAAACACCATATATTTT. It encodes CASSLDPGRPKGGNTIYF.

V is TRBV28 and J is TRBJ1-5, with D perhaps TRBD1 (6 bases). The V gene's germline CDR1 is MDHEN and CDR2 SYDVKM. The CDR3 sequence is 16 residues long. Trimming took off 7 bases at V and 4 bases at J, with 20 bases between the two ends. The CDR3 bases are TGTGCCAGCACAAAGGGGGGCGGTTACCAAAATCAGCCCCAGCATTTT. Its translation is CASTKGGGYQNQPQHF. The entire variable domain, with the rest obtained from reference TRBV28 and TRBJ1-5, is as follows: DVKVTQSSRYLVKRTGEKVFLECVQDMDHENMFWYRQDPGLGLRLIYFSYDVKMKEKGDIPEGYSVSREKKERFSLILESASTNQTSMYLCASTKGGGYQNQPQHFGDGTRLSIL.

The chain carries TRBV4-2 and TRBJ2-5, with 7 bases fitting TRBD1. The CDR3 runs 15 residues. Germline-derived CDR1 and CDR2 are LGHNA and YNFKEQ. V lost 4 bases, J lost 2 bases, and 7 bases stayed unmatched. The CDR3 nucleotides read TGTGCCAGCAGCCCCCTACAGGGGTCGCAAGAGACCCAGTACTTC. This encodes CASSPLQGSQETQYF.

As concerns this clone: Other nucleotide sequences from this sample produce the same CDR3. This chain links TRBV28 with TRBJ1-2; tentative D call: TRBD1 (6 bases). The germline CDR1 and CDR2 sequences are MDHEN and SYDVKM. The CDR3 spans 13 residues. Trimming took 6 bases from V and 4 from J, leaving 12 bases between them. The DNA of the CDR3 is TGTGCCAGCAGCTCGGGACAAATCTATGGCTACACCTTC. It encodes CASSSGQIYGYTF.

The rearrangement uses TRBV4-3 and TRBJ1-2; possible D gene TRBD1, 6 bases. Trimming left V 0 bases short and J 8 bases short, with 7 bases between. The CDR3 sequence is 12 residues long. Germline CDR1 and CDR2: LGHNA and YSLEER. The DNA for the CDR3 is TGCGCCAGCAGCCAAGACAGGGGCGGCTACACCTTC. Translated: CASSQDRGGYTF.

V usage is TRBV28 and J usage is TRBJ2-7, with 11 bases that match TRBD2. Germline V gene data show CDR1 as MDHEN and CDR2 as SYDVKM. The CDR3 runs to 17 residues. V shed 6 bases, J shed 3 bases, and the junction held 13 bases outside the gene matches. The CDR3 reads CASRSGHSSGGFYEQYF. The CDR3 nucleotides read TGTGCCAGCAGAAGCGGCCACTCTAGCGGGGGGTTCTACGAGCAGTACTTC.

This chain uses TRBV2 with TRBJ1-5; perhaps TRBD1 as D (6 bases). Germline CDR1 is SNHLY and CDR2 is FYNNEI. CDR3 length: 16 amino acids. The germline V and J ends were trimmed by 3 bases and 1 base, with 13 bases remaining between them. CDR3 sequence reads: CASSEGGRRSNQPQHF. The CDR3 nucleotides read TGTGCCAGCAGTGAGGGGGGGCGCCGGAGCAATCAGCCCCAGCATTTT.

The chain has TRBV19 and TRBJ2-2; D remains ambiguous. Germline loops: CDR1 LNHDA, CDR2 SQIVND (reference sequence). The CDR3 extends over 16 amino acids. V was pared by 5 bases and J by 2 bases, with 15 bases between. CDR3 region: CASSPSRNGNTGELFF. The CDR3 DNA reads as TGTGCCAGTAGTCCTTCTAGGAACGGCAACACCGGGGAGCTGTTTTTT.

The gene calls are TRBV6-5 and TRBJ2-2, with 7 bases identical to TRBD1. Looked up from germline, CDR1 is MNHEY and CDR2 is SVGAGI. The CDR3 is 15 residues long. J lost 4 bases, V lost 5 bases, and 7 bases had no gene match. The CDR3 region has the DNA TGTGCCAGCAGTAGAAACAGGGGAGTCACCGGGGAGCTGTTTTTT. It codes for CASSRNRGVTGELFF.

The V gene is TRBV6-2 or TRBV6-3, the J gene TRBJ1-5; D is unclear. CDR3 length equals 12 residues. Trimming stripped 4 bases from V and 6 bases from J, with 7 bases between. Per the germline V gene, CDR1 is MNHEY and CDR2 is SVGEGT. The CDR3 region is CASSSSGQPQHF. In nucleotides, the CDR3 is TGTGCCAGCAGTTCGTCCGGTCAGCCCCAGCATTTT.

V and J are TRBV30 and TRBJ2-7; no reliable D call. Germline lookup yields CDR1 GTSNPN and CDR2 SVGIG (reference sequence). V dropped 2 bases and J dropped 2 bases, with 7 bases sitting between them. The CDR3 has 12 amino acids. The CDR3 spells CAWSPRAYEQYF. DNA for the CDR3: TGTGCCTGGAGTCCCCGGGCCTACGAGCAGTACTTC.

The chain links TRBV5-6 to TRBJ1-5, with TRBD1 matching over 10 bases. Germline values: CDR1 SGHDT, CDR2 YYEEEE. V trimming: 1 base; J trimming: 9 bases; junction bases outside the gene matches: 7. The length of the CDR3 is 15 residues. The CDR3 sequence: CASSLRTGGKGPQHF. For the CDR3, the DNA is TGTGCCAGCAGCTTGAGGACAGGGGGAAAGGGGCCCCAGCATTTT.

The chain combines TRBV18 with TRBJ2-1, with 7 bases lining up with TRBD1. V dropped 5 bases and J dropped 3; count of bases not matched to a gene: 4. The CDR3 sequence is 14 residues long. CDR1 and CDR2 (germline): KGHSH, LQKENI. CDR3 sequence: CASSGQEFYNEQFF. CDR3 coding DNA: TGTGCCAGCTCAGGACAGGAGTTCTACAATGAGCAGTTCTTC.

The chain carries TRBV28 and TRBJ1-3; TRBD1 is a possible D gene (5 bases). There are 16 residues in the CDR3. V gave up 3 bases and J gave up 0 bases, with 12 bases separating them. CDR1 is MDHEN, CDR2 SYDVKM, per germline. The CDR3 region is CASSLYGQNSGNTIYF. Written as DNA, the CDR3 is TGTGCCAGCAGTTTGTACGGACAAAACTCTGGAAACACCATATATTTT.

This chain uses TRBV3-1 (or the pseudogene TRBV3-2) with TRBJ2-1; perhaps TRBD1 as D (5 bases). This CDR3 is built from 15 residues. Germline V CDR1 and CDR2: LGHDT, YNNKEL (reference sequence). With 5 bases removed from V and 7 bases from J, the gap between germline ends came to 18 bases. The chain's CDR3 is CASSDRFGPGNEQFF. The CDR3 coding sequence is TGTGCCAGCAGCGACCGGTTTGGCCCAGGGAATGAGCAGTTCTTC.